This T cell receptor beta chain was retrieved from a study of regulatory T cells in long-lasting Graves disease. This CDR3 spans 16 amino acids. Germline V gene data show CDR1 as MNHEY and CDR2 as SMNVEV (reference sequence). With iRepertoire HTBI primers and Arm-PCR of CDR3 regions, TCR beta libraries were built. TCRdb recomputed calls from the multiplex PCR reads with MiXCR, one row per CDR3 protein. Here the sample spans some 370,000 distinct CDR3 sequences, roughly 24% being singletons. Notes on this clonotype: A junction end diverges from the germline sequence, so it may reflect a read error.

The time point is: persistent/refractory GD, antithyroid drugs over 5 years with positive TRAb. RNA extracted from PBMCs served as the sequencing template. Source: peripheral blood mononuclear cells (PBMCs), taken when the disease was refractory, from a patient treated with antithyroid drugs. The origin of this receptor is a woman in her thirties or forties with Graves disease. The chain combines TRBV27 with TRBJ1-5; possible D gene TRBD1, 6 bases. The CDR3 is CANSPLGGASAQPQHF. CDR3 bases: TGTGCCAACAGTCCCTTAGGGGGGGCTTCAGCTCAGCCCCAGCATTTT.